Shown below are 17 T cell receptor beta chains from a single sample sequenced in a study of cytomegalovirus exposure and HLA in healthy donors. The PCR employed 60 Vbeta primers together with 13 Jbeta primers. TCRdb's copy holds only in-frame clones and misses some; the assay was immunoSEQ multiplex PCR. The table shows approximately 72,000 clones, with almost 85% occurring only once. The sequencing sample was made of PBMCs. The receptors were gathered from a young man in good health and CMV-seronegative.

The chain employs TRBV4-2 and TRBJ2-5, with 7 bases that match TRBD2. CDR1 LGHNA and CDR2 YNFKEQ come from the germline V gene. J was trimmed by 9 bases and V by 1 base; bases with no gene match: 5. This CDR3 has 13 amino acids. CDR3 residues: CASSQGRGRAQYF. CDR3 sequence (DNA): TGTGCCAGCAGCCAAGGTCGAGGGAGGGCCCAGTACTTC.

The genes are TRBV6-6 and TRBJ1-2, with 11 bases that match TRBD1. V lost 6 bases to trimming and J lost 3 bases; unmatched junction nucleotides: 3. This CDR3 contains 14 residues. The V gene's germline CDR1 is MNHNY and CDR2 SVGAGI (reference sequence). The CDR3 coding sequence is TGTGCCAGCAGGAAGGACAGGGGGCACTATGGCTACACCTTC. Translated: CASRKDRGHYGYTF.

This chain uses TRBV2 with TRBJ2-1, with a possible D match to TRBD2 (5 bases). This CDR3 region has 16 residues. Trimming left V 3 bases short and J 8 bases short, with 20 bases between. The germline V gene has CDR1 SNHLY and CDR2 FYNNEI. This CDR3 is CASSDSGGLARYEQFF. The DNA of the CDR3 is TGTGCCAGCAGTGATTCTGGCGGGCTGGCTAGGTATGAGCAGTTCTTC.

This rearrangement joins TRBV18 to TRBJ2-4, with 7 bases identical to TRBD1. The ends lost 2 bases at V and 6 bases at J; junction bases unmatched: 4. CDR1 is KGHSH and CDR2 is LQKENI in the germline V gene. The CDR3 runs to 14 residues. The CDR3 protein is CASSPVTGANIQYF. The CDR3 DNA follows: TGTGCCAGCTCACCAGTTACAGGGGCAAACATTCAGTACTTC.

The rearrangement links TRBV4-3 to TRBJ2-5; 11 bases fit TRBD1. Germline V lookup: CDR1 LGHNA, CDR2 YSLEER. J was trimmed by 7 bases and V by 0 bases; bases with no gene match: 4. This CDR3 region has 15 residues. The CDR3 protein is CASSQEGQGARTQYF. The CDR3 coding sequence is TGCGCCAGCAGCCAAGAAGGACAGGGGGCAAGGACCCAGTACTTC.

This clone was seen a single time. The chain couples TRBV6-5 to TRBJ1-1; D is undetermined. From germline, CDR1 is MNHEY and CDR2 SVGAGI. The CDR3 loop spans 15 amino acids. V lost 6 bases and J lost 3, with 17 bases in between. DNA for the CDR3: TGTGCCAGCAGCTACCACGGGTCTTGGGACACTGAAGCTTTCTTT. Protein: CASSYHGSWDTEAFF.

The chain combines TRBV28 with TRBJ1-2; D is perhaps TRBD1 (6 bases). The CDR3 contains 12 residues. Germline V CDR1 and CDR2: MDHEN, SYDVKM. V was clipped by 4 bases and J by 6 bases, with 9 bases between them. CDR3 nucleotides: TGTGCCAGCAGTTCCGACAGGAATGGCTACACCTTC. This sequence encodes CASSSDRNGYTF.

The V call is TRBV20-1, the J call TRBJ2-7; 8 bases line up with TRBD2. The junction had 1 base not matched to a gene; V was cut back by 7 bases and J by 2 bases. This CDR3 is built from 11 residues. In germline, CDR1 is DFQATT, CDR2 SNEGSKA (reference sequence). This CDR3 reads CSVGRAYEQYF. CDR3 sequence (DNA): TGCAGTGTCGGGAGGGCCTACGAGCAGTACTTC.

This clone was picked up a small number of times. The J gene is TRBJ2-7, the V gene TRBV6-5; possible D gene TRBD1, 5 bases. The CDR3 extends over 15 amino acids. V was pared by 10 bases and J by 2 bases, with 21 bases between. Germline loops: CDR1 MNHEY, CDR2 SVGAGI. CDR3 region: CATKSDRKATYEQYF. Here the CDR3 DNA reads TGTGCCACAAAAAGCGACAGAAAAGCGACCTACGAGCAGTACTTC.

The chain combines TRBV9 with TRBJ2-2; maybe TRBD2 (7 bases). Germline values: CDR1 SGDLS, CDR2 YYNGEE. V dropped 3 bases and J dropped 8 bases, with 14 bases sitting between them. CDR3 length equals 14 residues. For the CDR3, the DNA is TGTGCCAGCAGCGGTGGGGGGGCGTCTGGGGAGCTGTTTTTT. It is translated as CASSGGGASGELFF.

The J gene is TRBJ2-5, the V gene TRBV6-1; 9 nucleotides align to TRBD2. The ends lost 3 bases at V and 7 bases at J; junction bases unmatched: 9. From germline, CDR1 is MNHNS and CDR2 SASEGT. The CDR3 loop spans 15 amino acids. This CDR3 is CASSELGGGVGTQYF. The CDR3 nucleotides read TGTGCCAGCAGTGAGCTCGGCGGGGGGGTGGGGACCCAGTACTTC.

This rearrangement joins TRBV11-2 to TRBJ1-3; D is uncertain. CDR1 is SGHAT, CDR2 FQNNGV, per germline. CDR3 length: 15 residues. Trimming stripped 6 bases from V and 1 base from J, with 13 bases between. The chain's CDR3 is CASREARISGNTIYF. CDR3 DNA: TGTGCCAGCAGAGAAGCTAGGATTTCTGGAAACACCATATATTTT.

The chain has TRBV7-8 and TRBJ1-6, with D maybe TRBD1 (5 bases). Germline lookup yields CDR1 SGHVS and CDR2 FQNEAQ. V lost 5 bases, J lost 13 bases, and 15 bases lay in between. The length of the CDR3 is 13 residues. DNA for the CDR3: TGTGCCAGCAGCCCCCGACAGATTCTTCCCCTCCACTTT. Protein product: CASSPRQILPLHF. Variable domain in full (rest from reference TRBV7-8 and TRBJ1-6): GAGVSQSPRYKVAKRGQDVALRCDPISGHVSLFWYQQALGQGPEFLTYFQNEAQLDKSGLPSDRFFAERPEGSVSTLKIQRTQQEDSAVYLCASSPRQILPLHFGNGTRLTVT.

The J gene is TRBJ2-7, the V gene TRBV5-4; D gene uncertain. Trimming removed 3 bases from V and 5 bases from J, with 15 bases in between. Germline lookup yields CDR1 SGHNT and CDR2 YYREEE (reference sequence). There are 14 residues in the CDR3. The DNA of the CDR3 is TGTGCCAGCAGCTCTCCAGGTGCACCCGACGAGCAGTACTTC. It translates to CASSSPGAPDEQYF.

This chain links TRBV5-1 with TRBJ2-5; 8 bases agree with TRBD2. V dropped 6 bases and J dropped 0; count of bases not matched to a gene: 1. Germline V gene sequence: CDR1 SGHRS, CDR2 YFSETQ. The CDR3 loop spans 13 amino acids. CDR3 protein: CASKRGNQETQYF. DNA for the CDR3: TGCGCCAGCAAGCGGGGGAACCAAGAGACCCAGTACTTC.

In DNA, the CDR3 is TGTGCCAGCAGTGACCCCAGGGCGGAATCCGGGGGGACAAAAAACATTCAGTACTTC. The encoded protein is CASSDPRAESGGTKNIQYF. This chain joins TRBV6-4 and TRBJ2-4, with D tentatively TRBD2 (7 bases). V lost 2 bases and J 4 bases, leaving 24 bases between the germline ends. Germline CDR1 is MRHNA and CDR2 is SNTAGT. CDR3 length: 19 amino acids.

The chain joins TRBV5-1 to TRBJ2-2; TRBD2 aligns across 10 bases. In germline, CDR1 is SGHRS, CDR2 YFSETQ. There are 16 residues in the CDR3. Unmatched junction bases numbered 5, after V lost 5 bases and J lost 1 base. The CDR3: CASSYWTSGNTGELFF. CDR3 in DNA: TGCGCCAGCAGTTACTGGACTAGCGGGAACACCGGGGAGCTGTTTTTT.